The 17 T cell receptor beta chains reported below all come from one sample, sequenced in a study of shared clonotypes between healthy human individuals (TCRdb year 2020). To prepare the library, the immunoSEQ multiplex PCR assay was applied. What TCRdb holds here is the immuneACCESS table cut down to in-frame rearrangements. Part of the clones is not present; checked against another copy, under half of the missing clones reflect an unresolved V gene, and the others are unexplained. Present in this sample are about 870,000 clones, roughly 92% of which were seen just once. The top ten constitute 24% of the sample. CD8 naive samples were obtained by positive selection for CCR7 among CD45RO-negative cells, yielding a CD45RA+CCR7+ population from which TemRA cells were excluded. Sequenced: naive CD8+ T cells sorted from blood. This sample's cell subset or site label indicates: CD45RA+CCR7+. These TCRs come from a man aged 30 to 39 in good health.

The DNA for the CDR3 is TGTGCCAGCAGTTTCGGAGCTTTAGCAGGAGATACGCAGTATTTT. Translated: CASSFGALAGDTQYF. V gene TRBV27 combines with J gene TRBJ2-3, with unresolved D. The CDR3 contains 15 residues. Per germline, CDR1 MNHEY and CDR2 SMNVEV (reference sequence). V was cut by 3 bases and J by 5 bases, with 15 bases left in between.

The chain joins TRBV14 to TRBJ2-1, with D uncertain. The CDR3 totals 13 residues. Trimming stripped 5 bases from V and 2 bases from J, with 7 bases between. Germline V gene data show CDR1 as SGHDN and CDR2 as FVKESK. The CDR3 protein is CASSKPTYNEQFF. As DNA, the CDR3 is TGTGCCAGCAGCAAGCCGACCTACAATGAGCAGTTCTTC.

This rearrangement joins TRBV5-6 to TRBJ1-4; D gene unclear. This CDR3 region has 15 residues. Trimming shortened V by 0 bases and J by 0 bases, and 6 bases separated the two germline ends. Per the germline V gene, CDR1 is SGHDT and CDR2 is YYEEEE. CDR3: CASSLGGTTNEKLFF. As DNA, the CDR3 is TGTGCCAGCAGCTTGGGAGGAACAACTAATGAAAAACTGTTTTTT.

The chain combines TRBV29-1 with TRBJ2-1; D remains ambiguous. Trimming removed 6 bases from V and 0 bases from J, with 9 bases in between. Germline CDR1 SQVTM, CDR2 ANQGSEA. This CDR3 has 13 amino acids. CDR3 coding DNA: TGCAGCGTCAATACAGTCTCCTACAATGAGCAGTTCTTC. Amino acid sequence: CSVNTVSYNEQFF.

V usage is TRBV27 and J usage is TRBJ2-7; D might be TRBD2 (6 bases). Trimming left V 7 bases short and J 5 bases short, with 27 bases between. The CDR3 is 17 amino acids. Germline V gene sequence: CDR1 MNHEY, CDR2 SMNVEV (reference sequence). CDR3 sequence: CASTKLLGFGGMNEQYF. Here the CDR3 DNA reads TGTGCCAGCACTAAGCTCCTTGGCTTTGGGGGGATGAACGAGCAGTACTTC.

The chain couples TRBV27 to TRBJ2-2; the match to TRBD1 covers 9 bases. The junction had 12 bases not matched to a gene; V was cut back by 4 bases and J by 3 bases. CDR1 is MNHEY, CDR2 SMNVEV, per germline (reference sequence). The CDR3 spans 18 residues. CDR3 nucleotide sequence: TGTGCCAGCAGTTGGGACAGGGCGTCGCAACCCCACACCGGGGAGCTGTTTTTT. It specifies CASSWDRASQPHTGELFF.

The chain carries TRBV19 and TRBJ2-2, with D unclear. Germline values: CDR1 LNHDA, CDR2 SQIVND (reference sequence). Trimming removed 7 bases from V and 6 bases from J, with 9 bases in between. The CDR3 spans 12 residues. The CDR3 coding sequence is TGTGCCAGTATTGGGTCGGCCGGGGAGCTGTTTTTT. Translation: CASIGSAGELFF.

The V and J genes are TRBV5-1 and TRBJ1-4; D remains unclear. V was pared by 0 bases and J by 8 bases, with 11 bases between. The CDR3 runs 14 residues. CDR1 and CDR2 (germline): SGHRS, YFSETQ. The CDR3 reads CASSLGRSGEKLFF. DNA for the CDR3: TGCGCCAGCAGCTTGGGCCGAAGCGGGGAAAAACTGTTTTTT. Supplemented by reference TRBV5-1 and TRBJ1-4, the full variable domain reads KAGVTQTPRYLIKTRGQQVTLSCSPISGHRSVSWYQQTPGQGLQFLFEYFSETQRNKGNFPGRFSGRQFSNSRSEMNVSTLELGDSALYLCASSLGRSGEKLFFGSGTQLSVL.

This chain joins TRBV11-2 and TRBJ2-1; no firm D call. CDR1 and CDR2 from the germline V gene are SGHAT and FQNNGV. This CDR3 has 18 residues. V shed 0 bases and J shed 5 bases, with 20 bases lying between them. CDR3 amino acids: CASSLDFRTPLADNEQFF. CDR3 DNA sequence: TGTGCCAGCAGCTTAGATTTTCGGACCCCCCTGGCAGACAATGAGCAGTTCTTC.

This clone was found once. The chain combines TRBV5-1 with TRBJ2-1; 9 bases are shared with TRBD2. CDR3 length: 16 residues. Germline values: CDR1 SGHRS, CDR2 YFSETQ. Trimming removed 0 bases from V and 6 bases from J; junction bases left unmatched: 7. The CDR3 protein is CASSLGWREGLNEQFF. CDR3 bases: TGCGCCAGCAGCTTGGGATGGCGGGAGGGCCTCAATGAGCAGTTCTTC.

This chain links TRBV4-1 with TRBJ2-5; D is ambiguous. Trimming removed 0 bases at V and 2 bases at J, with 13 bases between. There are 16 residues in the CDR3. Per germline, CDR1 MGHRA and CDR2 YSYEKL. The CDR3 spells CASSQESHSSQETQYF. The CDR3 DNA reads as TGCGCCAGCAGCCAAGAGTCACACAGCTCACAAGAGACCCAGTACTTC.

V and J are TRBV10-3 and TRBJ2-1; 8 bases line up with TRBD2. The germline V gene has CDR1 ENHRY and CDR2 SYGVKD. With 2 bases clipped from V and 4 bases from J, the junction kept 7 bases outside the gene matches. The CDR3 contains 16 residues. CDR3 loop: CAISETGTRGYNEQFF. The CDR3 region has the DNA TGTGCCATCAGTGAGACGGGGACTAGGGGTTACAATGAGCAGTTCTTC.

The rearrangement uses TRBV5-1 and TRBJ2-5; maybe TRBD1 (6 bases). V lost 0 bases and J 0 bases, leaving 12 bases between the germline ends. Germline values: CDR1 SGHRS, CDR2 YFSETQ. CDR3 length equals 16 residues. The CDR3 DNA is TGCGCCAGCAGCTTGGTCTGGACAGAGTACCAAGAGACCCAGTACTTC. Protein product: CASSLVWTEYQETQYF. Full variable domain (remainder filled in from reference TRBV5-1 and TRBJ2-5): KAGVTQTPRYLIKTRGQQVTLSCSPISGHRSVSWYQQTPGQGLQFLFEYFSETQRNKGNFPGRFSGRQFSNSRSEMNVSTLELGDSALYLCASSLVWTEYQETQYFGPGTRLLVL.

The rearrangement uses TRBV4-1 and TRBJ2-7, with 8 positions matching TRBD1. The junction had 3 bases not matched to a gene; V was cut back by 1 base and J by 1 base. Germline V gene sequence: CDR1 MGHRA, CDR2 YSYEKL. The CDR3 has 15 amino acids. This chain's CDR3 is CASSQVQGASYEQYF. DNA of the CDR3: TGCGCCAGCAGCCAAGTGCAGGGGGCTTCCTACGAGCAGTACTTC.

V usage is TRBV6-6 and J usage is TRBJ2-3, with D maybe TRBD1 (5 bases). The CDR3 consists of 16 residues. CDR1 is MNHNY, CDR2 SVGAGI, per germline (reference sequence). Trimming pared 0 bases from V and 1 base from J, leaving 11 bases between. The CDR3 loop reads CASSYSRERGTDTQYF. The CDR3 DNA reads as TGTGCCAGCAGTTACTCCAGGGAAAGGGGCACAGATACGCAGTATTTT.

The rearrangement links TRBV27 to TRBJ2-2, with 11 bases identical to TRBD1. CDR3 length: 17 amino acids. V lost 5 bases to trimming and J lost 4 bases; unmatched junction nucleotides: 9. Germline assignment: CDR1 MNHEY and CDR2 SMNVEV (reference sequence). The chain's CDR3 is CASSPYRDRGGTGELFF. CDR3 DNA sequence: TGTGCCAGCAGTCCGTACCGGGACAGGGGGGGCACCGGGGAGCTGTTTTTT.

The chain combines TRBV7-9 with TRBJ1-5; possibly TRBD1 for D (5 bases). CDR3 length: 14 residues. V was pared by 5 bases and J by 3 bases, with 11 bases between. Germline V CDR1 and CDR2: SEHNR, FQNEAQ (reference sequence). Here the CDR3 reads CASSHGGDNQPQHF. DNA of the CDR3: TGTGCCAGCAGCCACGGAGGGGACAATCAGCCCCAGCATTTT.